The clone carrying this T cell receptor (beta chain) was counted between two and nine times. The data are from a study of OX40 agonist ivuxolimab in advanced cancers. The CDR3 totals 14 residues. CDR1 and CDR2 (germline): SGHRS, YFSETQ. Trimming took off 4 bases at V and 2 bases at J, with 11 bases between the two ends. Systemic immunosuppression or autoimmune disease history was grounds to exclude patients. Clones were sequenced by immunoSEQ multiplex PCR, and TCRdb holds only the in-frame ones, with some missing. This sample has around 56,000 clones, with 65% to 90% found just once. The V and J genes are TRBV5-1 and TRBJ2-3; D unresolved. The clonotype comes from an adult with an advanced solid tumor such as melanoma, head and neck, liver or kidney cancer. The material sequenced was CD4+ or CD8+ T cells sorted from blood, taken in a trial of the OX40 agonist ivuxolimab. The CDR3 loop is CASSPTDPTDTQYF. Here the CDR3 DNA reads TGCGCCAGCAGCCCGACGGACCCCACAGATACGCAGTATTTT.